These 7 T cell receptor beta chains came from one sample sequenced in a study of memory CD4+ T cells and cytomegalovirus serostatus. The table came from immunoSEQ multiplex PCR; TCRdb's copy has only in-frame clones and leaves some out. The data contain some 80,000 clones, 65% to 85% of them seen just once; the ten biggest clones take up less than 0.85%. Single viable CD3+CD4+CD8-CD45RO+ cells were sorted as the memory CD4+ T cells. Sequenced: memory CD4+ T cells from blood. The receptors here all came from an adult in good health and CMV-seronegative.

CDR3 nucleotides: TGTGCCAGCAGCCCGGGGACAGGGATTATAAGACACTATGGCTACACCTTC. Amino acid sequence: CASSPGTGIIRHYGYTF. The chain uses TRBV5-6 and TRBJ1-2, with TRBD1 matching 9 bases. The germline V gene has CDR1 SGHDT and CDR2 YYEEEE. CDR3 size: 17 residues. V shed 4 bases, J shed 3 bases, and the junction held 13 bases outside the gene matches.

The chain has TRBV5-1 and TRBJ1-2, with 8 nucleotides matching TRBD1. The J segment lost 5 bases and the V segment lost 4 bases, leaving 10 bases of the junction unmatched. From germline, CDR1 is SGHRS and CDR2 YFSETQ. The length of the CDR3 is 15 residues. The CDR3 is CASSPGQGPLYGYTF. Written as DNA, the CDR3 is TGCGCCAGCAGCCCAGGACAGGGCCCTTTGTATGGCTACACCTTC.

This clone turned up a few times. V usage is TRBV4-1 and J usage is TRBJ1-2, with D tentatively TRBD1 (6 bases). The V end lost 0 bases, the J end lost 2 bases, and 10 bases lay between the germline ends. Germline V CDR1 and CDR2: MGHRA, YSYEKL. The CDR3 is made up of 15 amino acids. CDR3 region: CASSQERQGNYGYTF. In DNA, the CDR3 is TGCGCCAGCAGCCAAGAACGGCAGGGGAACTATGGCTACACCTTC.

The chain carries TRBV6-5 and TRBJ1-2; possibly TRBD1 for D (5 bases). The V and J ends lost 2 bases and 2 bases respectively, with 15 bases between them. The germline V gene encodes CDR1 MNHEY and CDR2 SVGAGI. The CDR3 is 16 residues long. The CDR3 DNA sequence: TGTGCCAGCAGTTACAACCCGCAGACAGTGAACTATGGCTACACCTTC. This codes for CASSYNPQTVNYGYTF.

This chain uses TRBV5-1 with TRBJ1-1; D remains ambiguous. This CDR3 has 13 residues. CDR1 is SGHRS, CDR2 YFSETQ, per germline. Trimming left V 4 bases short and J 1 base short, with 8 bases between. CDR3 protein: CASSPDTNTEAFF. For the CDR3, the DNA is TGCGCCAGCAGCCCAGACACGAACACTGAAGCTTTCTTT.

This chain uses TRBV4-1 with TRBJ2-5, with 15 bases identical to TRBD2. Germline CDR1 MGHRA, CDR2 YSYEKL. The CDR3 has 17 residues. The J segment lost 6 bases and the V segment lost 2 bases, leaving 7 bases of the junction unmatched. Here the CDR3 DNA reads TGCGCCAGCAGCCAAAGGACTAGCGGGGGGGATGAGAAGACCCAGTACTTC. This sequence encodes CASSQRTSGGDEKTQYF.

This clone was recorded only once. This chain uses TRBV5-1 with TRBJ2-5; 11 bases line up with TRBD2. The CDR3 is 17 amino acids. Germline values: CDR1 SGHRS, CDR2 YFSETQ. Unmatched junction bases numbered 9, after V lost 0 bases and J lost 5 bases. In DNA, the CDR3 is TGCGCCAGCAGCTTGGCCAGCCTAGCGGGGGGCCAGGAGACCCAGTACTTC. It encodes CASSLASLAGGQETQYF.